This passage covers 7 T cell receptor beta chains from one sample sequenced in a study of STAT3 mutations in large granular lymphocyte leukemia. Overall study findings and caveats: Every T-cell large granular lymphocyte leukemia patient had at least one immunodominant TCR beta clonotype.

Antigen specificity for these receptors is unknown. Method: immunoSEQ multiplex PCR; TCRdb's copy keeps in-frame clones and lacks some. This sample has 35,000 to 40,000 clones, with more than 70% found just once. The material sequenced was PBMCs. Receptor source: a human donor with T large granular lymphocyte leukemia. Some clones in this sample may be carry-over from other donors' samples.

The genes are TRBV7-2 and TRBJ2-7; D is possibly TRBD2 (6 bases). The germline V gene encodes CDR1 SGHTA and CDR2 FQGNSA. The CDR3 is made up of 13 amino acids. V gave up 5 bases and J gave up 12 bases, with 20 bases separating them. CDR3 loop: CASSPTGEATRYF. CDR3 nucleotides: TGTGCCAGCAGCCCGACTGGGGAGGCTACACGGTACTTC.

The chain has TRBV5-1 and TRBJ1-3, with D unresolved. V lost 0 bases to trimming and J lost 0 bases, with 10 bases between them. This CDR3 is 16 amino acids long. CDR1 and CDR2 from the germline V gene are SGHRS and YFSETQ. CDR3 residues: CASSLDPQRSGNTIYF. Written as DNA, the CDR3 is TGCGCCAGCAGCTTGGACCCCCAACGCTCTGGAAACACCATATATTTT.

The V call is TRBV5-4, the J call TRBJ2-5, with D possibly being TRBD2 (7 bases). The CDR3 consists of 14 residues. Germline V lookup: CDR1 SGHNT, CDR2 YYREEE (reference sequence). The V end lost 0 bases, the J end lost 5 bases, and 11 bases lay between the germline ends. CDR3 nucleotides: TGTGCCAGCAGCTTGGGGGGGGGCCGCGAGACCCAGTACTTC. This sequence encodes CASSLGGGRETQYF.

The chain employs TRBV29-1 and TRBJ2-2; 13 positions agree with TRBD2. This CDR3 comprises 14 residues. Germline V gene sequence: CDR1 SQVTM, CDR2 ANQGSEA. Trimming removed 6 bases from V and 11 bases from J; junction bases left unmatched: 9. CDR3 nucleotide sequence: TGCAGCGTAGACCCGGGACTAGCGGGGACCGAGCTGTTTTTT. As protein: CSVDPGLAGTELFF.

The chain uses TRBV18 and TRBJ2-1; 10 bases align to TRBD2. In germline, CDR1 is KGHSH, CDR2 LQKENI. Losses at the gene ends were 1 base for V and 5 bases for J; bases not matched to a gene: 5. This CDR3 comprises 16 residues. Here the CDR3 reads CASSPLTSGNHNEQFF. The DNA of the CDR3 is TGTGCCAGCTCACCACTTACTAGCGGGAACCACAATGAGCAGTTCTTC.

This clone was picked up one time. The chain is built from TRBV7-9 and TRBJ2-5; tentatively, D is TRBD1 (5 bases). V lost 1 base, J lost 2 bases, and 14 bases lay in between. Germline V CDR1 and CDR2: SEHNR, FQNEAQ (reference sequence). CDR3 length equals 16 residues. CDR3 nucleotide sequence: TGTGCCAGCAGCTTAGGGGGCCAGGGTTTTCAAGAGACCCAGTACTTC. This codes for CASSLGGQGFQETQYF.

V and J are TRBV4-1 and TRBJ2-7, with TRBD2 matching over 7 bases. V lost 3 bases, J lost 2 bases, and 7 bases stayed unmatched. Per the germline V gene, CDR1 is MGHRA and CDR2 is YSYEKL. The CDR3 sequence is 15 residues long. The CDR3 DNA reads TGCGCCAGCAGCCAGCTACTAGCGCTTCCCTACGAGCAGTACTTC. The encoded protein is CASSQLLALPYEQYF.